This T cell receptor beta chain was identified during a study of Tregs in tolerant kidney transplant recipients. On the study more broadly: Related graft donors supplied nonmyeloablative bone marrow transplants, and mixed chimerism was transient.

CD4+CD25+CD127- Tregs, CD4+CD25- non-Tregs, CD4 and CD8 cells were sorted. Profiled with immunoSEQ multiplex PCR; TCRdb holds only in-frame clones, not every one. The sample holds roughly 69,000 clones, 85% to 90% seen once. The CDR3 is 14 amino acids. Germline CDR1 SNHLY, CDR2 FYNNEI. V lost 1 base to trimming and J lost 1 base, with 7 bases between them. Study-wide results and caveats: Tolerant patients' donor-specific Tregs expanded beyond overall Tregs, suggesting antigen-driven growth. This study did not directly address biological reproducibility.

Remarks on this clone: Its antigen is currently unknown.

The source is a human donor who received a combined kidney and bone marrow transplant. This rearrangement joins TRBV2 to TRBJ1-2; D not resolved. Source: CD4+ T cells from blood, taken before the transplant. DNA of the CDR3: TGTGCCAGCAGTGAAGAAGGACTTAACTATGGCTACACCTTC. Its protein product is CASSEEGLNYGYTF.